Below, 5 T cell receptor beta chains from the same sample are listed, as sequenced in a study of regulatory T cells in long-lasting Graves disease (dated by TCRdb to the early 2020s). The meaning of the sample's time point label: newly diagnosed GD, antithyroid drugs for less than 3 months. For both TCR sequencing and RNA sequencing, RNA was extracted from PBMCs using TRIzol. The library was built by means of multiplex PCR. Instrument used: Illumina HiSeq 4000. iRepertoire HTBI primers and Arm-PCR amplification of CDR3 regions were used to construct TCR beta libraries. TCRdb redid the processing of the public reads, applying fastp at Q25 and MiXCR, and retained in-frame beta chains. Each record represents a unique CDR3 protein, reported with the most common genes and DNA among its rows. The sample data list around 250,000 distinct CDR3 sequences, and about 18% of these were observed just once. The ten largest clones add up to around 20% of the sample.

The sequenced sample was peripheral blood mononuclear cells (PBMCs), obtained at new diagnosis, from a patient treated with antithyroid drugs. Every receptor here comes from a female donor with Graves disease.

This clonotype was observed at least ten times. The chain couples TRBV19 to TRBJ2-7, with 7 bases that match TRBD1. Per the germline V gene, CDR1 is LNHDA and CDR2 is SQIVND (reference sequence). CDR3 size: 10 residues. The V segment lost 9 bases and the J segment 9 bases; nucleotides outside the gene matches: 5. CDR3 sequence: CAREGAVQYF. Written as DNA, the CDR3 is TGTGCCAGAGAGGGGGCAGTGCAGTACTTC.

Regarding this clonotype: This likely came from a read error, as a far larger clone is one base away. The rearrangement joins TRBV28 to TRBJ2-4, with 10 bases matching TRBD1. The J call could be wrong; TRBJ2-5 is a better fit for the DNA end. Per the germline V gene, CDR1 is MDHEN and CDR2 is SYDVKM. CDR3 length equals 13 residues. The CDR3 loop reads CANRQGAGETQYF. DNA of the CDR3: TGTGCCAACAGACAGGGGGCGGGGGAGACCCAGTACTTC.

This clonotype was observed many times. V and J are TRBV18 and TRBJ2-1, with D possibly matching TRBD2 (5 bases). CDR1 is KGHSH and CDR2 is LQKENI in the germline V gene. V lost 1 base and J lost 8, with 18 bases in between. The CDR3 consists of 16 residues. CDR3 amino acids: CASSPRFSGSGDEQFF. The CDR3 bases are TGTGCCAGCTCACCACGGTTTTCGGGATCCGGTGATGAGCAGTTCTTC.

This clonotype was seen ten or more times. V and J are TRBV7-9 and TRBJ2-1; D remains ambiguous. V was pared by 4 bases and J by 4 bases, with 8 bases between. The CDR3 length is 13 residues. CDR1 is SEHNR and CDR2 is FQNEAQ in the germline V gene (reference sequence). The CDR3 region is CASSSRVYNEQFF. Here the CDR3 DNA reads TGTGCCAGCAGCTCCCGGGTGTACAATGAGCAGTTCTTC.

This clonotype has a count of ten or more. The chain employs TRBV5-1 and TRBJ2-2; possibly TRBD2 for D (5 bases). This CDR3 region has 14 residues. Germline V gene lookup returns CDR1 SGHRS and CDR2 YFSETQ. The V end was cut by 5 bases, the J end by 3 bases, with 11 bases between. CDR3 nucleotide sequence: TGCGCCAGCAGGTTAGAGGGTTACACCGGGGAGCTGTTTTTT. Translated: CASRLEGYTGELFF. Full variable domain (outside the CDR3, taken from reference TRBV5-1 and TRBJ2-2): KAGVTQTPRYLIKTRGQQVTLSCSPISGHRSVSWYQQTPGQGLQFLFEYFSETQRNKGNFPGRFSGRQFSNSRSEMNVSTLELGDSALYLCASRLEGYTGELFFGEGSRLTVL.